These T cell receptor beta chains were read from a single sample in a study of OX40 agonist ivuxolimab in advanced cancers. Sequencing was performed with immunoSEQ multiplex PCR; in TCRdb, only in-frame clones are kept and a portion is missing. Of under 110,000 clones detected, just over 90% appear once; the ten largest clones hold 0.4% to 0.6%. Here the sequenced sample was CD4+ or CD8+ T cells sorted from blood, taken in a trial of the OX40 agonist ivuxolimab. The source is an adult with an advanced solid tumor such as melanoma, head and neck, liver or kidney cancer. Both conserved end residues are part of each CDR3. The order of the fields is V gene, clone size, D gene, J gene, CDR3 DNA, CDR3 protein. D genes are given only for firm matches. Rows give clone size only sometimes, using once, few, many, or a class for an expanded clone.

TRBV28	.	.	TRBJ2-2	TGTGCCAGCAGCTCTGGGACGGGGAACACCGGGGAGCTGTTTTTT	CASSSGTGNTGELFF
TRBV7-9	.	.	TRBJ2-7	TGTGCCAGCAGCTTAGCCTTAGGCGAGCAGTACTTC	CASSLALGEQYF
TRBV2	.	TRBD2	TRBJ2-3	TGTGCCAGCAGTGAATTGGCTAGCGGGGGGGCAGATACGCAGTATTTT	CASSELASGGADTQYF
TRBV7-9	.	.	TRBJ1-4	TGTGCCAGCAGCTTGTCAGGAGATGAAAAACTGTTTTTT	CASSLSGDEKLFF
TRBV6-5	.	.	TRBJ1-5	TGTGCCAGCCTGGACACCTTAAGGGGCAATCAGCCCCAGCATTTT	CASLDTLRGNQPQHF
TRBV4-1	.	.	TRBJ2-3	TGCGCCAGCAGCCCCCTCGGGGCGGGGCGCACAGATACGCAGTATTTT	CASSPLGAGRTDTQYF
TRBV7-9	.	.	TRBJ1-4	TGTGCCAGCAGCTCCATGGCAACTAATGAAAAACTGTTTTTT	CASSSMATNEKLFF
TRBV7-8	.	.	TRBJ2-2	TGTGCCAGCAGCTTGGGAAGCCAGAACACCGGGGAGCTGTTTTTT	CASSLGSQNTGELFF
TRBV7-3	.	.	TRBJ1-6	TGTGCCAGCAGCTTAGGGGAGAGAAATTCACCCCTCCACTTT	CASSLGERNSPLHF
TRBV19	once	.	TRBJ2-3	TGTGCCAGTAGTGCCGTTGGCACAGATACGCAGTATTTT	CASSAVGTDTQYF
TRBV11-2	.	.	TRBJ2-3	TGTGCCAGCAGCTTCCGTACCCCGACAGATACGCAGTATTTT	CASSFRTPTDTQYF
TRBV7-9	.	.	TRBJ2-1	TGTGCCAGCAGCTTTCTTACTGATGAGCAGTTCTTC	CASSFLTDEQFF
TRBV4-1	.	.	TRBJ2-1	TGCGCCAGCAGCCCCTTCGCAGGGAAGCAGGATTCTGAGCAGTTCTTC	CASSPFAGKQDSEQFF
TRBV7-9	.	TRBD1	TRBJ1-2	TGTGCCAGCAGCCCACGACAGGGTAACTATGGCTACACCTTC	CASSPRQGNYGYTF